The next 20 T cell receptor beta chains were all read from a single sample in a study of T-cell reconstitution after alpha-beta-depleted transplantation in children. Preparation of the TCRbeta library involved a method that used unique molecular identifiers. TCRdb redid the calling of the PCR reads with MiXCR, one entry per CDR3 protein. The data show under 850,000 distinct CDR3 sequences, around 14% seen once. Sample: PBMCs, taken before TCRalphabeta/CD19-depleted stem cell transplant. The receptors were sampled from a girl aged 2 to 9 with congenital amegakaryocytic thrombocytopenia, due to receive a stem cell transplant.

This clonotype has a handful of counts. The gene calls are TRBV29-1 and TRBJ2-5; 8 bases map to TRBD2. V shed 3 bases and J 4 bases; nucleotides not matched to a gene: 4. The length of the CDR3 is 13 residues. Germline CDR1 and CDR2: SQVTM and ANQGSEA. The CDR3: CSVEDGGGETQYF. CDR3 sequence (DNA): TGCAGCGTTGAGGACGGGGGGGGAGAGACCCAGTACTTC.

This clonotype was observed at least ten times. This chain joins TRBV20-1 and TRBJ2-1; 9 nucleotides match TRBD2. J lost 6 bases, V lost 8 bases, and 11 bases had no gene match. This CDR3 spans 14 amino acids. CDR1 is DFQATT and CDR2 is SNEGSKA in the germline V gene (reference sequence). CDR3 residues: CSPLEVAGANEQFF. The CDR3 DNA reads TGCAGTCCCTTAGAGGTAGCGGGAGCCAATGAGCAGTTCTTC.

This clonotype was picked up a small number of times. The CDR3 loop reads CATSLGGFNEQYF. CDR3 nucleotides: TGTGCCACCAGCTTAGGAGGTTTTAACGAGCAGTACTTC. This chain joins TRBV15 and TRBJ2-7, with D perhaps matching TRBD2 (5 bases). Germline assignment: CDR1 LNHNV and CDR2 YYDKDF (reference sequence). The ends were cut back, 5 bases at V and 5 bases at J, with 13 bases in the middle. The CDR3 runs 13 residues. Drawing the rest from reference TRBV15 and TRBJ2-7, the complete variable domain is DAMVIQNPRYQVTQFGKPVTLSCSQTLNHNVMYWYQQKSSQAPKLLFHYYDKDFNNEADTPDNFQSRRPNTSFCFLDIRSPGLGDTAMYLCATSLGGFNEQYFGPGTRLTVT.

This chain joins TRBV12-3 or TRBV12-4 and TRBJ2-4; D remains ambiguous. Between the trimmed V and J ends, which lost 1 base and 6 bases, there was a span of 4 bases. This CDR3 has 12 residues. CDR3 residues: CASSLGSNIQYF. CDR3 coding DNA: TGTGCCAGCAGTTTAGGATCAAACATTCAGTACTTC.

This CDR3 is CSAGTSGRETQYF. CDR3 DNA sequence: TGCAGTGCCGGGACTAGCGGGAGAGAGACCCAGTACTTC. This chain connects TRBV20-1 to TRBJ2-5; the match to TRBD2 covers 14 bases. V dropped 6 bases and J dropped 4; count of bases not matched to a gene: 1. The CDR3 runs 13 residues. Per the germline V gene, CDR1 is DFQATT and CDR2 is SNEGSKA (reference sequence).

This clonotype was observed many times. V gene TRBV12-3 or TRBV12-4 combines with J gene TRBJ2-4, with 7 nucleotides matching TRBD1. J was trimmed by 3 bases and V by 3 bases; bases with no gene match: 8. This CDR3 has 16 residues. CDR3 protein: CASSFKLRQGKNIQYF. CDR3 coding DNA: TGTGCCAGCAGTTTTAAATTGAGACAGGGCAAAAACATTCAGTACTTC.

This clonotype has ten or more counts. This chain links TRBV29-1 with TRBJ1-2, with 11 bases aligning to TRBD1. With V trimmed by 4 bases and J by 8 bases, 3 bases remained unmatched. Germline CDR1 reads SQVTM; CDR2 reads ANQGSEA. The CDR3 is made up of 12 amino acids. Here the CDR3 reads CSVAGQGAGYTF. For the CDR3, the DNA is TGCAGCGTTGCCGGACAGGGGGCAGGCTACACCTTC.

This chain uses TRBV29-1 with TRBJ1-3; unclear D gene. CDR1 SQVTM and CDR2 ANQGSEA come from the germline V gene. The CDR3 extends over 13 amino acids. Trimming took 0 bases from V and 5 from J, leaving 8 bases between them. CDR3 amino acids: CSVEDLWRNTIYF. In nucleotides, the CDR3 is TGCAGCGTTGAAGATTTGTGGCGAAACACCATATATTTT.

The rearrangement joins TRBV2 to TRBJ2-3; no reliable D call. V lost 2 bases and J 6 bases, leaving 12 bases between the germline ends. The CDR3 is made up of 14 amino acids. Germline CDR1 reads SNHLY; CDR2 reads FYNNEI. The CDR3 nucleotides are TGTGCCAGCAGTGAAAGCCAAGTATCGGATACGCAGTATTTT. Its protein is CASSESQVSDTQYF.

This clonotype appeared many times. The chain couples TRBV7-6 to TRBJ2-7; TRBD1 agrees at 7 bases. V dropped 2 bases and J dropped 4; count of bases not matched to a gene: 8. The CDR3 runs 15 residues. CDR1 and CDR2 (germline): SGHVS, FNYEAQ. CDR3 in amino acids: CASSLSQGLEYEQYF. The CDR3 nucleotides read TGTGCCAGCAGCTTATCACAGGGGCTTGAATACGAGCAGTACTTC.

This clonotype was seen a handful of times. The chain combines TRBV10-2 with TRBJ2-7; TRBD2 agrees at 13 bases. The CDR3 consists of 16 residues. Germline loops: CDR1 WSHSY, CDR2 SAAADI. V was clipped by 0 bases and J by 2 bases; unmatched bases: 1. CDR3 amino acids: CASSESGTSGTYEQYF. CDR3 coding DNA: TGCGCCAGCAGTGAGTCGGGGACTAGCGGGACCTACGAGCAGTACTTC.

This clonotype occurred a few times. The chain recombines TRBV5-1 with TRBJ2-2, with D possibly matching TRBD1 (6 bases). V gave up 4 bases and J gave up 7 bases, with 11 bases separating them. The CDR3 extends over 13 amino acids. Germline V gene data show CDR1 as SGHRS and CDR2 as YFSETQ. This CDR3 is CASSSDRFGELFF. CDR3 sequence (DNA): TGCGCCAGCAGCAGTGACAGGTTCGGGGAGCTGTTTTTT.

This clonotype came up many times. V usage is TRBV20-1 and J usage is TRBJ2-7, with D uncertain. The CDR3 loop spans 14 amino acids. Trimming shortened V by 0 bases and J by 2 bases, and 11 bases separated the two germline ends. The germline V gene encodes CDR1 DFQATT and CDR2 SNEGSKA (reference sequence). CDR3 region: CSARDRQDPYEQYF. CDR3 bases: TGCAGTGCTAGAGATCGCCAGGATCCCTACGAGCAGTACTTC.

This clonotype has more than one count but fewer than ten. The CDR3 DNA reads as TGTGCCAGCGAAACACTTGGGCGCAGGGGTGCTACAACGCAGTATTTT. Encoded protein: CASETLGRRGATTQYF. This chain connects TRBV5-6 to TRBJ2-3; possible D gene TRBD1, 6 bases. Trimming stripped 7 bases from V and 9 bases from J, with 27 bases between. Germline CDR1 SGHDT, CDR2 YYEEEE. The CDR3 contains 16 residues.

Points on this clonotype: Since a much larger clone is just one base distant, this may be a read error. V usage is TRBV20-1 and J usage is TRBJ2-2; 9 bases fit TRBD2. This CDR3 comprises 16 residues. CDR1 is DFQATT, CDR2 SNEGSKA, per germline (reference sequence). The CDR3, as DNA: TGCAGTGCTAGGGTAGCGGGAGCTCGCGTCACCGGGGAGCGGTTTTTT. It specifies CSARVAGARVTGERFF.

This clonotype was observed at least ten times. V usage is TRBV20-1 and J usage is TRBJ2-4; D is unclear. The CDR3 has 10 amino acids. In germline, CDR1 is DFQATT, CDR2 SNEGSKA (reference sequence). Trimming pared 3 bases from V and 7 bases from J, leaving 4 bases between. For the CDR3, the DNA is TGCAGTGCTAGTGAGAACATTCAGTACTTC. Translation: CSASENIQYF.

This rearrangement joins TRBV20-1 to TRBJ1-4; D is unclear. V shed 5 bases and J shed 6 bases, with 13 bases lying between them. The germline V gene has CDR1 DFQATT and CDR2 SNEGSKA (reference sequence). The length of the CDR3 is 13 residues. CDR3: CSAGRNRDEKLFF. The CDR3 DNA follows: TGCAGTGCTGGCAGAAACCGAGATGAAAAACTGTTTTTT.

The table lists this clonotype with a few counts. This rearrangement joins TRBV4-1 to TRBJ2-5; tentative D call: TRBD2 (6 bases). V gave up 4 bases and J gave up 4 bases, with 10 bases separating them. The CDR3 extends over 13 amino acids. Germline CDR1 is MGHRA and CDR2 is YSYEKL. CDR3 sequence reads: CASSRRLVETQYF. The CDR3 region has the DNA TGCGCCAGCAGCCGTCGACTAGTAGAGACCCAGTACTTC.

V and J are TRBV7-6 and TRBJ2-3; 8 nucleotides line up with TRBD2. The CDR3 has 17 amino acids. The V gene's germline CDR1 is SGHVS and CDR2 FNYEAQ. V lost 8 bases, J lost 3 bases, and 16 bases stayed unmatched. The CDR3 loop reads CASAPGNGAGATDTQYF. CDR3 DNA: TGTGCCAGCGCCCCCGGGAATGGAGCGGGAGCAACAGATACGCAGTATTTT.

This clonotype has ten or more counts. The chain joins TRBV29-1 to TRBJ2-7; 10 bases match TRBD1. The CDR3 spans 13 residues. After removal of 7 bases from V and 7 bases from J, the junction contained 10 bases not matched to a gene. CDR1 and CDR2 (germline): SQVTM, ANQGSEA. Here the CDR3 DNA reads TGCAGCGCTCAAACCGGGACAGGGGAAGAGCAGTACTTC. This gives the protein CSAQTGTGEEQYF.